This TCR beta chain was sequenced in a study of graft-versus-host responses after intestinal transplantation. Study background: All of the recipients had induction that used anti-thymocyte globulin, then tacrolimus and steroids for two to four years. Overall study results and limits: Marrow from the recipient contained GvH clones, some of which had appeared first in ileum or blood.

Details on this clone: The antigen is unknown.

V was clipped by 3 bases and J by 3 bases, with 26 bases between them. There are 19 residues in the CDR3. Germline V gene lookup returns CDR1 LNHDA and CDR2 SQIVND (reference sequence). The method was immunoSEQ multiplex PCR; TCRdb's version includes in-frame clones alone and lacks a portion of them. The sample records 90,000 to 150,000 clones, 90% to 95% being singletons. The receptor comes from a human donor who received an intestinal transplant. The sequenced sample was unstimulated CD8+ T cells sorted from spleen or lymph node cells, obtained before intestinal transplant. The chain carries TRBV19 and TRBJ1-1, with D unclear. The CDR3 here is CASSIYQPSPTGYYTEAFF. The CDR3 nucleotides are TGTGCCAGTAGTATTTACCAACCCTCCCCGACTGGATATTACACTGAAGCTTTCTTT.